A single sample is the source of the 30 T cell receptor beta chains below, sequenced in a study of OX40 agonist ivuxolimab in advanced cancers. Sequencing was performed with immunoSEQ multiplex PCR; in TCRdb, only in-frame clones are kept and a portion is missing. The sample has about 68,000 clones, about 82% seen once; the top ten hold about 6.9%. Sequencing was performed on CD4+ or CD8+ T cells sorted from blood, taken in a trial of the OX40 agonist ivuxolimab. Every receptor here comes from an adult with an advanced solid tumor such as melanoma, head and neck, liver or kidney cancer.

This chain joins TRBV7-2 and TRBJ2-7; tentatively, D is TRBD2 (6 bases). The CDR3 totals 14 residues. Germline CDR1 is SGHTA and CDR2 is FQGNSA. Trimming cost V 4 bases and J 3 bases, with 13 bases left between them. The CDR3 DNA reads TGTGCCAGCAGCTCACCGGGACTGGGCTACGAGCAGTACTTC. Its protein is CASSSPGLGYEQYF. The full variable domain, its missing parts supplied by reference TRBV7-2 and TRBJ2-7, is GAGVSQSPSNKVTEKGKDVELRCDPISGHTALYWYRQSLGQGLEFLIYFQGNSAPDKSGLPSDRFSAERTGGSVSTLTIQRTQQEDSAVYLCASSSPGLGYEQYFGPGTRLTVT.

V usage is TRBV6-1 and J usage is TRBJ1-1, with 8 bases that match TRBD1. This CDR3 has 14 amino acids. Per the germline V gene, CDR1 is MNHNS and CDR2 is SASEGT. With V trimmed by 6 bases and J by 6 bases, 9 bases remained unmatched. CDR3 residues: CASRKDRELAEAFF. In DNA form, the CDR3 reads TGTGCCAGCAGAAAGGACAGGGAACTAGCTGAAGCTTTCTTT.

The V and J genes are TRBV12-2 and TRBJ1-1. TRBV12-2 represents a pseudogene. The CDR3 sequence is 11 residues long. CDR3 sequence reads: CASRRFTEAFF. The CDR3 region has the DNA TGTGCAAGTCGCAGGTTCACTGAAGCTTTCTTT.

This chain connects TRBV10-3 to TRBJ1-4; 7 bases align to TRBD1. CDR1 ENHRY and CDR2 SYGVKD come from the germline V gene. J gave up 7 bases and V 6 bases, and 5 bases lay outside the gene matches. The length of the CDR3 is 13 residues. CDR3 amino acids: CAISEQGTEKLFF. CDR3 DNA sequence: TGTGCCATCAGCGAACAGGGGACTGAAAAACTGTTTTTT.

The chain couples TRBV11-2 to TRBJ1-4; 10 bases match TRBD1. The CDR3 has 14 residues. J lost 6 bases, V lost 6 bases, and 4 bases had no gene match. Germline V gene sequence: CDR1 SGHAT, CDR2 FQNNGV. CDR3 coding DNA: TGTGCCAGCAGTTGGGGGACAGGGGATGAAAAACTGTTTTTT. The encoded protein is CASSWGTGDEKLFF.

The rearrangement uses TRBV27 and TRBJ1-3; D call uncertain. Trimming took off 3 bases at V and 2 bases at J, with 11 bases between the two ends. Germline V lookup: CDR1 MNHEY, CDR2 SMNVEV (reference sequence). CDR3 size: 15 residues. The CDR3 reads CASSFYGDPGNTIYF. DNA for the CDR3: TGTGCCAGCAGTTTCTACGGAGATCCTGGAAACACCATATATTTT.

V is TRBV19 and J is TRBJ2-1, with 7 bases lining up with TRBD2. This CDR3 contains 15 residues. J gave up 1 base and V 3 bases, and 3 bases lay outside the gene matches. In germline, CDR1 is LNHDA, CDR2 SQIVND (reference sequence). This CDR3 is CASSMGGTSYNEQFF. The CDR3, as DNA: TGTGCCAGTAGTATGGGAGGGACTTCCTACAATGAGCAGTTCTTC.

The chain recombines TRBV4-3 with TRBJ1-2; a weak D match, TRBD1 (5 bases). The ends were cut back, 1 base at V and 2 bases at J, with 14 bases in the middle. The CDR3 runs 16 residues. Per germline, CDR1 LGHNA and CDR2 YSLEER. The CDR3 sequence is CASSQGMGRANYGYTF. The CDR3 DNA is TGCGCCAGCAGCCAAGGAATGGGGCGGGCCAACTATGGCTACACCTTC.

The chain carries TRBV7-9 and TRBJ2-3, with 9 bases lining up with TRBD2. Germline values: CDR1 SEHNR, CDR2 FQNEAQ (reference sequence). The CDR3 extends over 17 amino acids. The trim removed 3 bases at V and 1 base at J, leaving 8 bases unmatched. CDR3 sequence reads: CASSFLAGVIGTDTQYF. CDR3 DNA: TGTGCCAGCAGCTTTTTAGCGGGAGTTATCGGCACAGATACGCAGTATTTT.

The rearrangement uses TRBV6-5 and TRBJ2-1; D is unclear. The V gene lost 6 bases and the J gene lost 0 bases, with 12 bases spanning the gap. The germline gives CDR1 MNHEY, CDR2 SVGAGI. The CDR3 is made up of 15 amino acids. CDR3 sequence reads: CASRRELSSYNEQFF. In DNA form, the CDR3 reads TGTGCCAGCAGACGAGAGCTAAGCTCCTACAATGAGCAGTTCTTC.

The chain joins TRBV6-5 to TRBJ2-7; 7 bases map to TRBD2. V lost 6 bases and J lost 4; bases outside the gene matches: 9. The CDR3 contains 14 residues. The germline CDR1 and CDR2 sequences are MNHEY and SVGAGI. The CDR3 DNA follows: TGTGCCAGCAGCCCGGGGAGGGGAAAGTACGAGCAGTACTTC. Its translation is CASSPGRGKYEQYF.

V is TRBV18 and J is TRBJ1-1, with 7 bases fitting TRBD1. The CDR3 totals 16 residues. The germline gives CDR1 KGHSH, CDR2 LQKENI. V shed 0 bases, J shed 1 base, and the junction held 5 bases outside the gene matches. CDR3 in amino acids: CASSPPGTGANTEAFF. CDR3 DNA sequence: TGTGCCAGCTCACCACCGGGAACAGGGGCGAACACTGAAGCTTTCTTT.

This clone was seen a few times. The CDR3 sequence is CASSLVLAGAKETQYF. DNA of the CDR3: TGCGCCAGCAGCTTGGTGTTAGCGGGGGCCAAAGAGACCCAGTACTTC. The chain is built from TRBV5-1 and TRBJ2-5; the match to TRBD2 covers 9 bases. CDR3 length equals 16 residues. V shed 0 bases, J shed 3 bases, and the junction held 6 bases outside the gene matches. The germline V gene encodes CDR1 SGHRS and CDR2 YFSETQ.

In its sample, this clone was seen once. The J gene is TRBJ1-1, the V gene TRBV6-5; D gene ambiguous. CDR1 is MNHEY and CDR2 is SVGAGI in the germline V gene. This CDR3 comprises 11 residues. Trimming took 2 bases from V and 7 from J, leaving 5 bases between them. The CDR3 here is CASSYELEAFF. CDR3 DNA sequence: TGTGCCAGCAGTTACGAGCTTGAAGCTTTCTTT.

The rearrangement links TRBV7-2 to TRBJ1-6, with D tentatively TRBD1 (5 bases). Deletions cut 0 bases from V and 9 bases from J, with 12 bases between. This CDR3 comprises 15 residues. Germline V gives CDR1 SGHTA, CDR2 FQGNSA. The CDR3 nucleotides are TGTGCCAGCAGCTTAGCGGGGGGTGGGAGTTCACCCCTCCACTTT. Protein: CASSLAGGGSSPLHF.

V and J are TRBV6-5 and TRBJ1-4; no definite D call. Germline lookup yields CDR1 MNHEY and CDR2 SVGAGI. The CDR3 has 11 residues. The V end lost 4 bases, the J end lost 8 bases, and 5 bases lay between the germline ends. CDR3 region: CASSSNEKLFF. CDR3 nucleotides: TGTGCCAGCAGTTCAAACGAAAAACTGTTTTTT.

The chain joins TRBV7-8 to TRBJ2-3; TRBD1 is a possible D gene (5 bases). The CDR3 sequence is 14 residues long. Germline-derived CDR1 and CDR2 are SGHVS and FQNEAQ. V lost 6 bases, J lost 2 bases, and 12 bases lay in between. The CDR3 bases are TGTGCCAGCAGTCGACAGCCATCCACAGATACGCAGTATTTT. Amino acid sequence: CASSRQPSTDTQYF.

The gene calls are TRBV11-2 and TRBJ2-5, with 9 bases matching TRBD1. This CDR3 region has 13 residues. With 5 bases clipped from V and 4 bases from J, the junction kept 2 bases outside the gene matches. Germline assignment: CDR1 SGHAT and CDR2 FQNNGV. CDR3 nucleotide sequence: TGTGCCAGCAGCCCGGACAGGGGAGAGACCCAGTACTTC. Its translation is CASSPDRGETQYF.

CDR3 nucleotide sequence: TGTGCCAGTATCTCAAGACAAGGGGGTAGGGATACGCAGTATTTT. Translation: CASISRQGGRDTQYF. The chain employs TRBV19 and TRBJ2-3; tentatively, D is TRBD1 (6 bases). From germline, CDR1 is LNHDA and CDR2 SQIVND (reference sequence). Between the trimmed V and J ends, which lost 7 bases and 6 bases, there was a span of 20 bases. The CDR3 spans 15 residues.

This clone was counted a few times. This chain joins TRBV11-2 and TRBJ2-5, with D perhaps TRBD2 (7 bases). The CDR3 runs 14 residues. V was shortened by 5 bases and J by 7 bases, with 17 bases between the two germline ends. CDR1 is SGHAT, CDR2 FQNNGV, per germline. CDR3 amino acids: CASSTTRGGGTQYF. Written as DNA, the CDR3 is TGTGCCAGCAGCACTACTAGGGGAGGGGGGACCCAGTACTTC.

The chain has TRBV10-2 and TRBJ2-5, with 7 positions matching TRBD1. The J call is doubtful: the DNA matches TRBJ2-7 better. Germline V gene data show CDR1 as WSHSY and CDR2 as SAAADI. The CDR3 consists of 13 residues. The CDR3 protein is CASRRQGTYEQYF. CDR3 DNA sequence: TGCGCCAGCAGAAGACAGGGTACCTACGAGCAGTACTTC.

The chain employs TRBV27 and TRBJ2-5; D is unclear. TRBJ2-7 explains the end of the DNA better; the J call may be wrong. The germline V gene has CDR1 MNHEY and CDR2 SMNVEV (reference sequence). The CDR3 length is 13 residues. The CDR3 loop reads CASSYGTRYEQYF. Written as DNA, the CDR3 is TGTGCCAGCAGTTACGGCACCCGCTACGAGCAGTACTTC.

The CDR3 bases are TGTGCCAGCAGCCAGGGGACTTCCTACGAGCAGTACTTC. Translating it yields CASSQGTSYEQYF. The rearrangement uses TRBV4-2 and TRBJ2-7, with D possibly TRBD2 on 6 matching bases. The V and J ends lost 3 bases and 1 base respectively, with 7 bases between them. This CDR3 has 13 amino acids. In germline, CDR1 is LGHNA, CDR2 YNFKEQ.

The chain carries TRBV5-4 and TRBJ1-2; 7 bases line up with TRBD1. The CDR3 has 14 amino acids. With 4 bases clipped from V and 6 bases from J, the junction kept 9 bases outside the gene matches. CDR1 and CDR2 (germline): SGHNT, YYREEE (reference sequence). Here the CDR3 DNA reads TGTGCCAGCAGCCGACCCGGACAGGCGCATGGCTACACCTTC. Its protein product is CASSRPGQAHGYTF.

The chain employs TRBV6-1 and TRBJ1-5, with no clear D. Deletions cut 8 bases from V and 6 bases from J, with 14 bases between. There are 13 residues in the CDR3. Germline CDR1 reads MNHNS; CDR2 reads SASEGT. CDR3: CASLWEGSQPQHF. The CDR3 coding sequence is TGTGCCAGCTTATGGGAAGGGAGTCAGCCCCAGCATTTT.

The chain has TRBV19 and TRBJ1-1; D possibly corresponds to TRBD1 (6 bases). Germline lookup yields CDR1 LNHDA and CDR2 SQIVND (reference sequence). Trimming took off 3 bases at V and 5 bases at J, with 13 bases between the two ends. The CDR3 covers 14 residues. This CDR3 is CASSIGGRGTEAFF. The CDR3 DNA reads TGTGCCAGTAGTATTGGGGGGCGCGGGACTGAAGCTTTCTTT.

The chain joins TRBV7-2 to TRBJ2-5; 13 bases map to TRBD2. The closer fit of TRBJ2-7 to the DNA end suggests the J call may be wrong. CDR1 SGHTA and CDR2 FQGNSA come from the germline V gene. This CDR3 comprises 18 residues. The CDR3 nucleotides are TGTGCCAGCAGCAGAGTCCGACTAGCGGGAGGCATTACCTACGAGCAGTACTTC. Translation: CASSRVRLAGGITYEQYF.

The chain couples TRBV5-4 to TRBJ2-7; the match to TRBD1 covers 9 bases. The V gene end was trimmed by 5 bases and the J gene end by 5 bases; junction bases not matched to a gene: 8. This CDR3 has 14 amino acids. Germline CDR1 reads SGHNT; CDR2 reads YYREEE (reference sequence). This CDR3 is CASSYGQGSHEQYF. In DNA form, the CDR3 reads TGTGCCAGCAGTTACGGACAGGGGAGCCACGAGCAGTACTTC.

This clone has just a few counts. This chain links TRBV10-1 with TRBJ2-7, with a tentative D call TRBD2 (5 bases). Germline assignment: CDR1 WNHNN and CDR2 SYGVQD (reference sequence). This CDR3 is 14 amino acids long. V was clipped by 3 bases and J by 7 bases, with 16 bases between them. CDR3 coding DNA: TGCGCCAGCAGTGACCGGGATCCTCGAGGGGAGCAGTACTTC. Amino acids: CASSDRDPRGEQYF.

The gene calls are TRBV7-9 and TRBJ1-6; possibly TRBD1 for D (6 bases). The V gene lost 5 bases and the J gene lost 13 bases, with 18 bases spanning the gap. CDR3 size: 14 residues. Germline lookup yields CDR1 SEHNR and CDR2 FQNEAQ (reference sequence). CDR3 DNA: TGTGCCAGCAGCCTCCCGGGCGCAGGGGTGCCCCTCCACTTT. Translated: CASSLPGAGVPLHF. Full variable domain (rest looked up from reference TRBV7-9 and TRBJ1-6): DTGVSQNPRHKITKRGQNVTFRCDPISEHNRLYWYRQTLGQGPEFLTYFQNEAQLEKSRLLSDRFSAERPKGSFSTLEIQRTEQGDSAMYLCASSLPGAGVPLHFGNGTRLTVT.